This entry features one T cell receptor (beta chain) sequence. TCRdb's copy holds only in-frame clones and misses some; the assay was immunoSEQ multiplex PCR. The sample carries 250,000 to 350,000 clones, about nine tenths recorded once. The data belong to a study of blood T cell repertoires in COVID-19. Recovered status in Cohort 3 required two negative PCRs, clearance, or symptom resolution. The CDR3 extends over 17 amino acids. Germline V gene sequence: CDR1 LNHDA, CDR2 SQIVND (reference sequence). Trimming cost V 7 bases and J 0 bases; bases outside gene matches: 9. The gene calls are TRBV19 and TRBJ2-2; 9 bases agree with TRBD1. The clonotype originates from a woman aged 25 to 39 who had recovered from COVID-19. The sequencing sample was made of PBMCs or T cells enriched from blood (not recorded which). In DNA, the CDR3 is TGTGCCAGTAACCGACCGGGACAGGGACCGAACACCGGGGAGCTGTTTTTT. Amino acids: CASNRPGQGPNTGELFF.